These 24 T cell receptor beta chains share one sample of origin, sequenced in a study of T cells in Graves' hyperthyroidism and ophthalmopathy. Amplified TCR beta CDR3 regions derived from RNA transcripts. TCR CDR3 underwent first-round RT-PCR with the HTBI primer set. TCRdb fed the multiplex PCR reads into MiXCR, producing one record per CDR3 protein. The data show fewer than 650,000 distinct CDR3 sequences, approximately 48% seen once. The sample taken for sequencing was peripheral blood or thyroid tissue (not recorded which). The receptors were gathered from an adult woman with Graves' disease, either hyperthyroidism or ophthalmopathy (not recorded which).

CDR3 nucleotides: TGTGCCAGCAGCCAAGATGGGGGAACCGGGGAGCTGTTTTTT. Residues: CASSQDGGTGELFF. The chain carries TRBV4-2 and TRBJ2-2; either TRBD1 or TRBD2 may supply D (5 bases each). Germline CDR1 LGHNA, CDR2 YNFKEQ. The CDR3 has 14 amino acids. Trimming took off 0 bases at V and 5 bases at J, with 7 bases between the two ends.

This chain links TRBV7-9 with TRBJ2-5; 7 positions match TRBD2. CDR1 and CDR2 from the germline V gene are SEHNR and FQNEAQ (reference sequence). J gave up 5 bases and V 5 bases, and 11 bases lay outside the gene matches. This CDR3 contains 15 residues. The DNA of the CDR3 is TGTGCCAGCAGCCACCGACTAGGGGAGGGGGAGACCCAGTACTTC. Translating it yields CASSHRLGEGETQYF.

This chain uses TRBV10-3 with TRBJ1-2; D gene unclear. CDR1 and CDR2 from the germline V gene are ENHRY and SYGVKD. The CDR3 spans 11 residues. The germline V and J ends were trimmed by 10 bases and 4 bases, with 10 bases remaining between them. The CDR3 loop is CATGYGYGYTF. Here the CDR3 DNA reads TGTGCCACCGGGTACGGCTATGGCTACACCTTC.

The V call is TRBV7-2, the J call TRBJ1-5; weak D call: TRBD1 (5 bases). Germline lookup yields CDR1 SGHTA and CDR2 FQGNSA. Deletions cut 3 bases from V and 2 bases from J, with 11 bases between. CDR3 length: 15 amino acids. The CDR3: CASSLGEGRNQPQHF. The CDR3, as DNA: TGTGCCAGCAGCTTGGGGGAAGGCCGCAATCAGCCCCAGCATTTT.

The chain is built from TRBV25-1 and TRBJ2-7; TRBD2 agrees at 10 bases. V lost 8 bases to trimming and J lost 4 bases; unmatched junction nucleotides: 2. The CDR3 contains 12 residues. The germline CDR1 and CDR2 sequences are MGHDK and SYGVNS. CDR3 residues: CASFSGGYEQYF. Here the CDR3 DNA reads TGTGCCAGCTTTAGCGGGGGGTACGAGCAGTACTTC.

This clonotype was seen only once. The chain uses TRBV20-1 and TRBJ1-6, with TRBD1 as a possible D gene (5 bases). The V and J ends lost 6 bases and 2 bases respectively, with 38 bases between them. The germline CDR1 and CDR2 sequences are DFQATT and SNEGSKA (reference sequence). The CDR3 sequence is 23 residues long. CDR3 sequence reads: CSAYVAGGTRGIGPHTYNSPLHF. Here the CDR3 DNA reads TGCAGTGCGTACGTAGCGGGAGGGACCAGAGGTATCGGTCCCCACACCTATAATTCACCCCTCCACTTT.

About this clonotype itself: A read error may produce the germline difference seen at one junction end. This chain joins TRBV19 and TRBJ1-5, with D maybe TRBD1 (5 bases). Germline CDR1 LNHDA, CDR2 SQIVND (reference sequence). The CDR3 spans 15 residues. CDR3 loop: CASSIERDRNQPRHF. Here the CDR3 DNA reads TGTGCCAGTAGTATAGAGCGGGACCGCAATCAGCCCCGGCATTTT. The entire variable domain, with the rest obtained from reference TRBV19 and TRBJ1-5, is as follows: DGGITQSPKYLFRKEGQNVTLSCEQNLNHDAMYWYRQDPGQGLRLIYYSQIVNDFQKGDIAEGYSVSREKKESFPLTVTSAQKNPTAFYLCASSIERDRNQPRHFGDGTRLSIL.

This clonotype was found once. This chain connects TRBV20-1 to TRBJ1-2, with D tentatively TRBD1 (5 bases). The CDR3 has 17 residues. Germline-derived CDR1 and CDR2 are DFQATT and SNEGSKA (reference sequence). Between the trimmed V and J ends, which lost 0 bases and 6 bases, there was a span of 23 bases. CDR3 sequence: CSARESRRDTGDDGYTF. The CDR3 DNA reads as TGCAGTGCTAGAGAGTCTCGGCGAGACACCGGGGACGATGGCTACACCTTC.

The chain joins TRBV10-3 to TRBJ2-5, with D hard to call. Trimming stripped 4 bases from V and 4 bases from J, with 7 bases between. Germline V gene lookup returns CDR1 ENHRY and CDR2 SYGVKD. This CDR3 region has 12 residues. The DNA for the CDR3 is TGTGCCATCAGTGGGGTTGGAGAGACCCAGTACTTC. This translates into CAISGVGETQYF.

V and J are TRBV10-3 and TRBJ1-1; 8 bases are a match to TRBD1. CDR1 and CDR2 from the germline V gene are ENHRY and SYGVKD. This CDR3 is 14 amino acids long. The J segment lost 4 bases and the V segment lost 6 bases, leaving 7 bases of the junction unmatched. The CDR3, as DNA: TGTGCCATCAGACGTGGACAGGGAGTCACTGAAGCTTTCTTT. As protein: CAIRRGQGVTEAFF.

This clonotype occurred many times. The chain couples TRBV6-1 to TRBJ2-5, with 12 bases lining up with TRBD1. This CDR3 has 16 residues. Germline lookup yields CDR1 MNHNS and CDR2 SASEGT. Unmatched junction bases numbered 9, after V lost 5 bases and J lost 5 bases. CDR3 DNA sequence: TGTGCCAGCAGTTTCCCGGGACAGGGGGCCGCGGAGACCCAGTACTTC. Translated: CASSFPGQGAAETQYF.

This clonotype was seen a handful of times. The rearrangement joins TRBV12-3 or TRBV12-4 to TRBJ2-5, with TRBD1 identical over 7 bases. The CDR3 has 14 residues. V dropped 8 bases and J dropped 7; count of bases not matched to a gene: 13. This CDR3 is CASGPTRGTGTQYF. The CDR3 DNA reads TGTGCCAGCGGACCAACCAGGGGGACGGGGACCCAGTACTTC.

The chain recombines TRBV4-3 with TRBJ2-5; D gene unclear. This CDR3 spans 15 amino acids. From germline, CDR1 is LGHNA and CDR2 YSLEER. Trimming pared 0 bases from V and 6 bases from J, leaving 14 bases between. DNA for the CDR3: TGCGCCAGCAGCCAAGAATTAAGCATCATCCAGACCCAGTACTTC. Its protein is CASSQELSIIQTQYF.

The V gene is TRBV28, the J gene TRBJ1-4; the D gene is possibly TRBD1 (6 bases). The CDR3 sequence is 15 residues long. Germline lookup yields CDR1 MDHEN and CDR2 SYDVKM. V was clipped by 8 bases and J by 5 bases, with 18 bases between them. The CDR3, as DNA: TGTGCCAGCCAGAGTACAGGGAGCCCGAATGAAAAACTGTTTTTT. Amino acids: CASQSTGSPNEKLFF.

The gene calls are TRBV7-9 and TRBJ2-5; D perhaps matches TRBD2 (7 bases). Germline-derived CDR1 and CDR2 are SEHNR and FQNEAQ (reference sequence). The V and J ends lost 3 bases and 5 bases respectively, with 22 bases between them. CDR3 length equals 17 residues. In nucleotides, the CDR3 is TGTGCCAGCAGCTTGGGGGGGCGCCTACGGCCGGGGGAGACCCAGTACTTC. Amino acids: CASSLGGRLRPGETQYF.

This clonotype was seen repeatedly, ten times or more. V usage is TRBV28 and J usage is TRBJ1-5; D gene ambiguous. Trimming shortened V by 5 bases and J by 7 bases, and 12 bases separated the two germline ends. Per germline, CDR1 MDHEN and CDR2 SYDVKM. The CDR3 length is 13 residues. The CDR3 here is CASSGLLKQPQHF. The CDR3 nucleotides are TGTGCCAGCAGTGGCCTCTTAAAGCAGCCCCAGCATTTT.

The V call is TRBV25-1, the J call TRBJ2-7; 7 bases are a match to TRBD1. The CDR3 has 17 residues. J was trimmed by 3 bases and V by 3 bases; bases with no gene match: 14. The germline V gene encodes CDR1 MGHDK and CDR2 SYGVNS. The CDR3 sequence is CASSDSGRGAGGYEQYF. In DNA, the CDR3 is TGTGCCAGCAGTGATTCCGGGCGTGGGGCAGGGGGCTACGAGCAGTACTTC.

V and J are TRBV7-3 and TRBJ1-2; a possible D gene is TRBD1 (5 bases). Germline V gene data show CDR1 as SGHTA and CDR2 as FQGTGA. The CDR3 is 14 residues long. The V and J ends lost 5 bases and 5 bases respectively, with 15 bases between them. The CDR3 DNA reads TGTGCCAGCAGCCCAGTGGGGGATGCATATGGCTACACCTTC. Translated, it gives CASSPVGDAYGYTF.

This chain links TRBV19 with TRBJ2-1; tentatively, D is TRBD1 (5 bases). The CDR3 is made up of 15 amino acids. Germline loops: CDR1 LNHDA, CDR2 SQIVND (reference sequence). V was clipped by 9 bases and J by 2 bases, with 17 bases between them. The chain's CDR3 is CASRAVGATYNEQFF. DNA of the CDR3: TGTGCCAGCAGAGCCGTAGGGGCGACCTACAATGAGCAGTTCTTC.

V gene TRBV10-3 combines with J gene TRBJ1-2; D unclear. The V gene's germline CDR1 is ENHRY and CDR2 SYGVKD. The germline V and J ends were trimmed by 10 bases and 0 bases, with 15 bases remaining between them. CDR3 length: 14 amino acids. The CDR3 is CASSPQKPNYGYTF. CDR3 sequence (DNA): TGTGCCAGCTCACCGCAGAAGCCTAACTATGGCTACACCTTC.

To note about this clonotype: As the CDR3 is not closed by the conserved phenylalanine or tryptophan, this likely results from a read error. The limits of the CDR3 on the DNA are not certain, so only TCRdb's listed CDR3 is given. The chain is built from TRBV29-1 and TRBJ1-5. The CDR3 totals 10 residues, both ends included. Germline CDR1 is SQVTM and CDR2 is ANQGSEA. The CDR3 protein is CSVEDPGRVV.

V usage is TRBV7-9 and J usage is TRBJ1-4, with D hard to call. The germline V gene has CDR1 SEHNR and CDR2 FQNEAQ (reference sequence). This CDR3 contains 14 residues. The V end lost 5 bases, the J end lost 8 bases, and 15 bases lay between the germline ends. The CDR3 region has the DNA TGTGCCAGCAGCCAAGATGGAGTAGGGGAAAAACTGTTTTTT. Translating it yields CASSQDGVGEKLFF. Full variable domain (outside the CDR3, taken from reference TRBV7-9 and TRBJ1-4): DTGVSQNPRHKITKRGQNVTFRCDPISEHNRLYWYRQTLGQGPEFLTYFQNEAQLEKSRLLSDRFSAERPKGSFSTLEIQRTEQGDSAMYLCASSQDGVGEKLFFGSGTQLSVL.

This clonotype was seen many times. This chain joins TRBV3-1 and TRBJ1-2; D remains ambiguous. The CDR3 extends over 13 amino acids. V was trimmed by 4 bases and J by 8 bases, leaving 14 bases between them. Looked up from germline, CDR1 is LGHDT and CDR2 is YNNKEL (reference sequence). CDR3 sequence: CASSRWEDQGYTF. CDR3 nucleotide sequence: TGTGCCAGCAGCCGGTGGGAAGATCAGGGCTACACCTTC.

V is TRBV2 and J is TRBJ1-2; 8 bases match TRBD1. Germline V gene data show CDR1 as SNHLY and CDR2 as FYNNEI. The CDR3 sequence is 13 residues long. The V segment lost 6 bases and the J segment 6 bases; nucleotides outside the gene matches: 6. CDR3 sequence: CASRMDRDDGYTF. CDR3 in DNA: TGTGCCAGCAGGATGGACAGGGACGATGGCTACACCTTC.